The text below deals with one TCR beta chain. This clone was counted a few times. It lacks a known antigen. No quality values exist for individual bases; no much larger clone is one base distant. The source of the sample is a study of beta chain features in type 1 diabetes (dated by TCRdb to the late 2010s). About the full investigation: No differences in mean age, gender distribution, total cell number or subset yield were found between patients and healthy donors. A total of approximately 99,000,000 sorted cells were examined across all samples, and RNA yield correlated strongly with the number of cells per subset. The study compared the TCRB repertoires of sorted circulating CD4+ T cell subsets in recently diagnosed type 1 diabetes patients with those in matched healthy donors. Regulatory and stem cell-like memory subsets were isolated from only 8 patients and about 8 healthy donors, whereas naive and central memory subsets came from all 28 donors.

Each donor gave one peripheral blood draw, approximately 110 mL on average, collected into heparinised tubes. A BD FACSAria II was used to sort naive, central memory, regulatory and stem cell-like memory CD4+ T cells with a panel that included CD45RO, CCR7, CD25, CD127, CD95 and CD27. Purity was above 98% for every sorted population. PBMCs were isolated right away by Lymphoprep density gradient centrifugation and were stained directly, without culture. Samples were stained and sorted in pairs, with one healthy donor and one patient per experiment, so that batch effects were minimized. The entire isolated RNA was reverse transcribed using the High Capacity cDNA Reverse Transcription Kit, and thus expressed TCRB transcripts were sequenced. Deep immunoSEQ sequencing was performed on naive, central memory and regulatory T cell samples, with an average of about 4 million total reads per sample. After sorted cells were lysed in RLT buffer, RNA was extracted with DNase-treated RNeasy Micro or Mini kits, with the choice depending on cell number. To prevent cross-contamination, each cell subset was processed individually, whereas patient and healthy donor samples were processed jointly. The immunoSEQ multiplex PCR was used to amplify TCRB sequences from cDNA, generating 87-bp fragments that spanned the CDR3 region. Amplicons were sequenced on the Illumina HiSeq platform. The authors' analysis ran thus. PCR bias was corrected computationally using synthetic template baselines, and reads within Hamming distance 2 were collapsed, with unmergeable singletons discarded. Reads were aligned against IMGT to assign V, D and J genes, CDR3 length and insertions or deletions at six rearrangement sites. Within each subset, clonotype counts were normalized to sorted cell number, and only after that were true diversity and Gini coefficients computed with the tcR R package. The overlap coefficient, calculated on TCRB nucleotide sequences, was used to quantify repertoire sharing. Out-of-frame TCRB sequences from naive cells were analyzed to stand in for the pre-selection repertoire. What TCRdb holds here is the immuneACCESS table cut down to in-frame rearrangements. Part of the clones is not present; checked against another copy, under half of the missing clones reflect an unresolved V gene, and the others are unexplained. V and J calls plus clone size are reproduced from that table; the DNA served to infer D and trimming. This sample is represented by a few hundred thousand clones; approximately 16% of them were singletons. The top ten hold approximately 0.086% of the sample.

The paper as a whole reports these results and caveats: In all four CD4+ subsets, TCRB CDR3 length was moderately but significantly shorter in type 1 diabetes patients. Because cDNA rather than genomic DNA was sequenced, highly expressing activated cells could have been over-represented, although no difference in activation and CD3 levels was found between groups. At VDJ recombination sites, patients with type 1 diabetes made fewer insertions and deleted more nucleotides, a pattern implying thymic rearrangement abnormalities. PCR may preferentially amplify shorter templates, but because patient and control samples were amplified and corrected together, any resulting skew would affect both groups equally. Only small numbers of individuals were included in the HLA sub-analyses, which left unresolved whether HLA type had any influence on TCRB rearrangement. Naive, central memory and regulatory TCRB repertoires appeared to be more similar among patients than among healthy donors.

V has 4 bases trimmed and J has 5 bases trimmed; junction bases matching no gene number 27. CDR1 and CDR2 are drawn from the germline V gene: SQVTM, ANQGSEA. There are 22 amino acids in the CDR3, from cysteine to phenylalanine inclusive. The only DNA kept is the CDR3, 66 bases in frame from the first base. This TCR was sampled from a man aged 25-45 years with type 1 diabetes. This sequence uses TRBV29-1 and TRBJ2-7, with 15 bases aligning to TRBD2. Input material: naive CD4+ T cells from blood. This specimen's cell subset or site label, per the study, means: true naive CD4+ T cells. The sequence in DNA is TGCAGCGTTGTGCCCCTCCGTGGGTTCGGACTAGCGGGAGGGCCAGTCGATCACGAGCAGTACTTC. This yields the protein CSVVPLRGFGLAGGPVDHEQYF.